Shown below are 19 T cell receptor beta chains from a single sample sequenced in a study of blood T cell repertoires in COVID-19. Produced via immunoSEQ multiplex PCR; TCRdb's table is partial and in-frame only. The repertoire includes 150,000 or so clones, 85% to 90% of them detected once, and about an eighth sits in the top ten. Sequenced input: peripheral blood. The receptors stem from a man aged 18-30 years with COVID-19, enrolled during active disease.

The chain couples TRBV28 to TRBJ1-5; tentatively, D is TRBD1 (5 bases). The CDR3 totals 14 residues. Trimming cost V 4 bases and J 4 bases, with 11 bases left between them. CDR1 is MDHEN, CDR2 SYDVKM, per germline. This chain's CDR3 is CASSSGTLNQPQHF. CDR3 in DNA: TGTGCCAGCAGTTCCGGGACTTTAAATCAGCCCCAGCATTTT.

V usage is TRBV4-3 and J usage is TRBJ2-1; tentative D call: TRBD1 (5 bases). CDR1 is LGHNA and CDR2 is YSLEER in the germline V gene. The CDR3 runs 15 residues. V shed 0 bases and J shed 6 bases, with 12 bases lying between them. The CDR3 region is CASSQDWSRVNEQFF. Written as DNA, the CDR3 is TGCGCCAGCAGCCAAGATTGGAGCAGGGTCAATGAGCAGTTCTTC.

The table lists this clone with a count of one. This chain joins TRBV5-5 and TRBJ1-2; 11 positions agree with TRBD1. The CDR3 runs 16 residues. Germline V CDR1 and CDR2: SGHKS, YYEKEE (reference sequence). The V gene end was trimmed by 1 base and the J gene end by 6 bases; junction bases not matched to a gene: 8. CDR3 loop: CASSLPGQGAIDGYTF. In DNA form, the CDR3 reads TGTGCCAGCAGCTTGCCAGGACAGGGGGCTATCGATGGCTACACCTTC.

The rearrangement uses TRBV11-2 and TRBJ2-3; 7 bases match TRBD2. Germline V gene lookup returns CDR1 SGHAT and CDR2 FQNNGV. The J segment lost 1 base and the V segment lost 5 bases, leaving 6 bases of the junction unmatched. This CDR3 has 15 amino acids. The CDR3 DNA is TGTGCCAGCAGCGGGGGGGGATGGGGCACAGATACGCAGTATTTT. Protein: CASSGGGWGTDTQYF.

CDR3 protein: CASSSAITDTQYF. DNA of the CDR3: TGTGCCAGCAGCTCTGCTATCACAGATACGCAGTATTTT. The J gene is TRBJ2-3, the V gene TRBV9; no clear D. With 4 bases removed from V and 2 bases from J, the gap between germline ends came to 8 bases. This CDR3 has 13 amino acids. Germline V lookup: CDR1 SGDLS, CDR2 YYNGEE.

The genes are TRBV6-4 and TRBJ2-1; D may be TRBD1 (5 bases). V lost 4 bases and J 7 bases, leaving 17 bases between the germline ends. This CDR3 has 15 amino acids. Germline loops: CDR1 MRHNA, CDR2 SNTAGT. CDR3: CASSVWQGDVNEQFF. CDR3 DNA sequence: TGTGCCAGCAGTGTATGGCAGGGTGATGTGAATGAGCAGTTCTTC.

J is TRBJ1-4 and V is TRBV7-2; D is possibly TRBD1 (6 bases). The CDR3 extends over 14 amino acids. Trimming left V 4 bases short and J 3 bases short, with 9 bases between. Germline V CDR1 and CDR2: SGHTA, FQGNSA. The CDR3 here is CASSYQGSNEKLFF. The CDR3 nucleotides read TGTGCCAGCAGCTACCAGGGGTCTAATGAAAAACTGTTTTTT.

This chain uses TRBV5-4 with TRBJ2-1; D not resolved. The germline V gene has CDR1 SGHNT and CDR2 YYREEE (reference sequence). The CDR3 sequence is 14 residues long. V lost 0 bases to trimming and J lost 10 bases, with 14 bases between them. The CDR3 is CASSLASSSREQFF. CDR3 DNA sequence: TGTGCCAGCAGCTTGGCCTCTTCATCCAGGGAGCAGTTCTTC.

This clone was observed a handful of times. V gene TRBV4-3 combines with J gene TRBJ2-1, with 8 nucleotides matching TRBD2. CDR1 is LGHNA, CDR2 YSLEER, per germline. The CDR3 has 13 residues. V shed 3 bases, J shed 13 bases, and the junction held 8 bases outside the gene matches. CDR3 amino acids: CASSQSGSRSQFF. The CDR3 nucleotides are TGCGCCAGCAGCCAGAGCGGGAGCCGTAGTCAGTTCTTC.

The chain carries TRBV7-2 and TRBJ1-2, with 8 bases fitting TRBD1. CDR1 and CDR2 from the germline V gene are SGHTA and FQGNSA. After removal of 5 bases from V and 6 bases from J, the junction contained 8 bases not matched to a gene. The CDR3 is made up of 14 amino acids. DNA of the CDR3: TGTGCCAGCAGCACTGGACAGGGCTGGGATGGCTACACCTTC. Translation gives CASSTGQGWDGYTF. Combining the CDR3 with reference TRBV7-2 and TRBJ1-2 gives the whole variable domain GAGVSQSPSNKVTEKGKDVELRCDPISGHTALYWYRQSLGQGLEFLIYFQGNSAPDKSGLPSDRFSAERTGGSVSTLTIQRTQQEDSAVYLCASSTGQGWDGYTFGSGTRLTVV.

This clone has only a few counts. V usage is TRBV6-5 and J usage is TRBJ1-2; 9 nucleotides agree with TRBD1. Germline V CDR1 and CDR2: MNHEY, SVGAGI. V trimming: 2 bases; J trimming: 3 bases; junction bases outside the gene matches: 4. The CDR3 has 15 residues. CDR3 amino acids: CASSYRDRAYYGYTF. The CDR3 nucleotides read TGTGCCAGCAGTTACAGGGACAGGGCTTACTATGGCTACACCTTC.

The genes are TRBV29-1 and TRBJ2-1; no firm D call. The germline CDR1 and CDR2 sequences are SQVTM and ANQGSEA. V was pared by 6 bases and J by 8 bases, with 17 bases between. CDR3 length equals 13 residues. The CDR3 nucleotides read TGCAGCGTCTCCACTACCAGACGGGATGAGCAGTTCTTC. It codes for CSVSTTRRDEQFF.

The CDR3 loop is CASRSQATGTDTQYF. The CDR3 bases are TGTGCCAGTAGATCACAGGCTACTGGCACAGATACGCAGTATTTT. The chain combines TRBV19 with TRBJ2-3; a possible D gene is TRBD1 (5 bases). Germline V gene data show CDR1 as LNHDA and CDR2 as SQIVND (reference sequence). Trimming pared 6 bases from V and 1 base from J, leaving 14 bases between. This CDR3 is 15 amino acids long.

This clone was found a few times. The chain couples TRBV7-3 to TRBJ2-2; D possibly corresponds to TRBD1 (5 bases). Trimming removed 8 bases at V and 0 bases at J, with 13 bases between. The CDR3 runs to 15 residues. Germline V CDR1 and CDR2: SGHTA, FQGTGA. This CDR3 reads CASGLGLTNTGELFF. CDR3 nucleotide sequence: TGTGCCAGCGGGCTGGGGCTAACGAACACCGGGGAGCTGTTTTTT.

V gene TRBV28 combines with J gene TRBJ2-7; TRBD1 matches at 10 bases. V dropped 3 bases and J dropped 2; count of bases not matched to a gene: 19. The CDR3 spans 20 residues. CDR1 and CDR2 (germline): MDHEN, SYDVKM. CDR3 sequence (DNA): TGTGCCAGCAGTTTGGCTTGGGACAGGGGATCCAGCGGGCGAACCTACGAGCAGTACTTC. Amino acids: CASSLAWDRGSSGRTYEQYF. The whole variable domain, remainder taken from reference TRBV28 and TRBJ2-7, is DVKVTQSSRYLVKRTGEKVFLECVQDMDHENMFWYRQDPGLGLRLIYFSYDVKMKEKGDIPEGYSVSREKKERFSLILESASTNQTSMYLCASSLAWDRGSSGRTYEQYFGPGTRLTVT.

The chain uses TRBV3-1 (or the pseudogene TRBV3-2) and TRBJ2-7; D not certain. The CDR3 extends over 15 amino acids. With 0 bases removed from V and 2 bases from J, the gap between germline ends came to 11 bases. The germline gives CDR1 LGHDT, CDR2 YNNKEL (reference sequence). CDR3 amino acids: CASSQDLARTYEQYF. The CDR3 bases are TGTGCCAGCAGCCAAGATCTGGCCCGAACCTACGAGCAGTACTTC.

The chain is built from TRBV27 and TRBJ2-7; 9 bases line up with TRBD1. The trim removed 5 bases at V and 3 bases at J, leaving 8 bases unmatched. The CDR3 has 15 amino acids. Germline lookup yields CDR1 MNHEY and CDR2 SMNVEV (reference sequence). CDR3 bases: TGTGCCAGCAGTCTGGCCGGGACAGGGTACTACGAGCAGTACTTC. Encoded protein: CASSLAGTGYYEQYF.

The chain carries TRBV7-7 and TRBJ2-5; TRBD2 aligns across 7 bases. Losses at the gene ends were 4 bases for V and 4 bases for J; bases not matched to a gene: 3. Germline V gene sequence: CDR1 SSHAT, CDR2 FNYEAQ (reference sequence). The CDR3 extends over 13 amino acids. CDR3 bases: TGTGCCAGCAGCTGGTCGGGAGGAGAGACCCAGTACTTC. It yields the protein CASSWSGGETQYF.

The CDR3 is CASSLNGEETQYF. CDR3 in DNA: TGTGCCAGCAGTTTAAACGGAGAAGAGACCCAGTACTTC. The chain is built from TRBV12-3 or TRBV12-4 and TRBJ2-5, with unresolved D. This CDR3 has 13 amino acids. V was shortened by 2 bases and J by 3 bases, with 7 bases between the two germline ends.